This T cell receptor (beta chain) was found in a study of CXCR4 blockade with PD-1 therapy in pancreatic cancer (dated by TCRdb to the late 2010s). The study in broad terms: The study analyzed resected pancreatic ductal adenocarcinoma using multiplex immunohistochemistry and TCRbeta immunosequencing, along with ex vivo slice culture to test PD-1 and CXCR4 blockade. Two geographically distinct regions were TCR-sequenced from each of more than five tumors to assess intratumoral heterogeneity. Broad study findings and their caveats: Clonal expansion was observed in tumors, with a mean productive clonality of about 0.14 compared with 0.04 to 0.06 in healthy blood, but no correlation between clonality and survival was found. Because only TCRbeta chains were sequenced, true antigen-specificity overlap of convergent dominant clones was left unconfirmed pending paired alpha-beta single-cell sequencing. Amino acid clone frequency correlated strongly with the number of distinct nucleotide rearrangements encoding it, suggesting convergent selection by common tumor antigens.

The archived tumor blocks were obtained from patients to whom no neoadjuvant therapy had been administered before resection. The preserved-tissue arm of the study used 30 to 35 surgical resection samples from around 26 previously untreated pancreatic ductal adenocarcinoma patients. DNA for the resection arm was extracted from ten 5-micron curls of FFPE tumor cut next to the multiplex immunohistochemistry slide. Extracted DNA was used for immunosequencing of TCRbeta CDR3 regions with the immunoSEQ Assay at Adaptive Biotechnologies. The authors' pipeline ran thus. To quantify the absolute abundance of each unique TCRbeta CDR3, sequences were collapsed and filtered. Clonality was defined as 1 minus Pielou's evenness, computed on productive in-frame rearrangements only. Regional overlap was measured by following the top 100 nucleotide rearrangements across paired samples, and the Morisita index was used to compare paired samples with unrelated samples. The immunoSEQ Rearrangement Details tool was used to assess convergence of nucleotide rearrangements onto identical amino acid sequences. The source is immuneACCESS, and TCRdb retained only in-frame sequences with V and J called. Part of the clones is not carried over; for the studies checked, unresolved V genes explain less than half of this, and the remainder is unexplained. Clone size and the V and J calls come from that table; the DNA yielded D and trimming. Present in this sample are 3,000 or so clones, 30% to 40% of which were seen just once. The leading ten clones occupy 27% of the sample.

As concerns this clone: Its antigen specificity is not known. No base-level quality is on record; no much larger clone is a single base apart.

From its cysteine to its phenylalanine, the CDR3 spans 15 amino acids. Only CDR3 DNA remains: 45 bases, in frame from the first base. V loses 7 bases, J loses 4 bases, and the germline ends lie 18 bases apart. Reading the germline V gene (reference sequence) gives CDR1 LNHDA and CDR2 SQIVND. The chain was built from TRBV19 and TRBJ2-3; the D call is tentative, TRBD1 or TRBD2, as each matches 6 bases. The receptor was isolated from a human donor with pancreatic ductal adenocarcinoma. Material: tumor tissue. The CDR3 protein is CASKTGTSSADTQYF. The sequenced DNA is TGTGCCAGTAAAACCGGGACATCTAGCGCAGATACGCAGTATTTT.